A selection of T cell receptor beta chains follows, all from one sample in a study of CXCR3-negative and CXCR3-positive naive CD8 T cells. TCRdb reanalyzed the 5' RACE reads and collapses them to one entry per CDR3 protein, without DNA. The clone table shows some 61,000 distinct CDR3 sequences, with the ten largest holding 4.3%. Source material: naive CXCR3- CD8+ T cells from blood. These receptors were taken from a human donor in good health. Some clones in this sample may be carry-over from other donors' samples. The CDR3 runs from the conserved cysteine through the conserved F or W. Size is omitted from some rows. Given values are once, few, many or a class for expanded clones.

clone size	V gene	J gene	CDR3 protein
NA	TRBV6-4	TRBJ2-3	CASSDSDTDMQYF
NA	TRBV6-4	TRBJ2-3	CASSDSAGSTDTQYF
medium-sized	TRBV4-3	TRBJ2-1	CASSQGTGGGHNEQFF
NA	TRBV28	TRBJ2-3	CASSPGQHRGTDTQYF
NA	TRBV12-3/TRBV12-4	TRBJ1-6	CASSFSPGDSPLHF
NA	TRBV20-1	TRBJ2-1	CSAVTGRVSYNEQFF
NA	TRBV7-8	TRBJ2-1	CASSYISGGNEQFF
NA	TRBV20-1	TRBJ1-1	CSASPRETEAFF
NA	TRBV13	TRBJ2-7	CASRPTGGDEQYF
NA	TRBV3-1	TRBJ1-2	CASSEGYYGYTF
NA	TRBV20-1	TRBJ1-1	CSVVRGNTEAFF
NA	TRBV7-9	TRBJ2-7	CASRDGFNLSYEQYF
NA	TRBV7-6	TRBJ2-7	CASSLGAGVEQYF
NA	TRBV29-1	TRBJ2-7	CSGARGNGQYF
NA	TRBV4-2	TRBJ2-3	CASSQVRLAGEDTQYF
NA	TRBV4-3	TRBJ1-1	CASSRGQGSGTEAFF
NA	TRBV7-9	TRBJ2-7	CASSFTGNEQYF
NA	TRBV5-6	TRBJ2-7	CASSTGLAGDYEQYF
NA	TRBV15	TRBJ2-7	CATSRDGGIAYEQYF
NA	TRBV7-9	TRBJ2-7	CASSPNGGIEQYF
NA	TRBV29-1	TRBJ2-2	CSGTGAHTGELFF
NA	TRBV18	TRBJ2-3	CASSPDSADTQYF
NA	TRBV29-1	TRBJ2-1	CSGDRYNEQFF
NA	TRBV29-1	TRBJ1-2	CSVEVPGQAITQPPYGYTF
NA	TRBV4-1	TRBJ2-1	CASSQEYKDILNEQFF
NA	TRBV5-6	TRBJ1-1	CASSFGPEGEAFF
NA	TRBV7-9	TRBJ2-5	CASSSQTSEETQYF
NA	TRBV9	TRBJ2-1	CTSSVAGLAGDHEQFF
NA	TRBV14	TRBJ2-1	CASSQDGWDRGTYNEQFF
NA	TRBV5-1	TRBJ2-7	CASSTGTGKGNEQYF
NA	TRBV12-3/TRBV12-4	TRBJ2-1	CASSETGKWDEQFF
NA	TRBV28	TRBJ1-3	CASSFWTGGTGNTIYF
NA	TRBV5-1	TRBJ2-1	CASSLALLGAGDHNEQFF
NA	TRBV6-2/TRBV6-3	TRBJ2-2	CASSYPPGTGELFF
NA	TRBV7-6	TRBJ2-7	CASSSETSGDTYEQYF
NA	TRBV7-9	TRBJ2-7	CASSLAHGIEQYF
NA	TRBV19	TRBJ2-1	CASRAQGYKTYNEQFF
NA	TRBV29-1	TRBJ2-3	CSVDRGRDTQYF
medium-sized	TRBV20-1	TRBJ2-3	CSARWEANTQYF
NA	TRBV5-1	TRBJ2-2	CASSKDRVNTGELFF
NA	TRBV14	TRBJ2-1	CASSQGWGSLDNEQFF
NA	TRBV13	TRBJ2-3	CASSSLAGGPADTQYF